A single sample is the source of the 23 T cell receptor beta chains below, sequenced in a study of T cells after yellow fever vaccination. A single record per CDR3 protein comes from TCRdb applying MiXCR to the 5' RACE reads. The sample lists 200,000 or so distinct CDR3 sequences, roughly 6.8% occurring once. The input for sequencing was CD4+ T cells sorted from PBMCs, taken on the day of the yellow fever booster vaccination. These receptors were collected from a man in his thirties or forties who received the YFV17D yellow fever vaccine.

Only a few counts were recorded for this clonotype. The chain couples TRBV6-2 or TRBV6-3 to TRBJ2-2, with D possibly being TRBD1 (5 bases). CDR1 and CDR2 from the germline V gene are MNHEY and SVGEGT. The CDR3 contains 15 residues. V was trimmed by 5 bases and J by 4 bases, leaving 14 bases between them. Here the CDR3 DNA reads TGTGCCAGCAGTCCAAAAGGACACACCACCGGGGAGCTGTTTTTT. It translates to CASSPKGHTTGELFF.

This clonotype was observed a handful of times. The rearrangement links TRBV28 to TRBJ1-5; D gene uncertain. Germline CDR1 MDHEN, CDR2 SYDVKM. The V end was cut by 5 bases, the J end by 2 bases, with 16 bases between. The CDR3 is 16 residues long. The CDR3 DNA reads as TGTGCCAGCAGTCCCCCCCCGGTCTTGGGCAATCAGCCCCAGCATTTT. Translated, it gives CASSPPPVLGNQPQHF.

CDR3 sequence: CASRTGTDNSPLHF. The CDR3 DNA follows: TGTGCCAGCAGGACCGGGACAGATAATTCACCCCTCCACTTT. This sequence joins TRBV28 and TRBJ1-6; 7 bases are shared with TRBD1. J lost 5 bases, V lost 6 bases, and 4 bases had no gene match. Germline CDR1 is MDHEN and CDR2 is SYDVKM. The CDR3 is 14 residues long.

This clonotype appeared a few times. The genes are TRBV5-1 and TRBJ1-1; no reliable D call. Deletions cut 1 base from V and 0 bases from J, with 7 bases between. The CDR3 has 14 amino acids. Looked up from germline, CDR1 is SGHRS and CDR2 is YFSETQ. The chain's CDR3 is CASSLSGVNTEAFF. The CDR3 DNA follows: TGCGCCAGCAGCTTGTCAGGAGTGAACACTGAAGCTTTCTTT.

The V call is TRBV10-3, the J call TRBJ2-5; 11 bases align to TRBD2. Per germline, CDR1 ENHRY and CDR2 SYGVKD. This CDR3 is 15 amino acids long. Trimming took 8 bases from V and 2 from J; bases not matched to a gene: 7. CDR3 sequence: CAIGARLAGQETQYF. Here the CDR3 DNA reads TGTGCCATCGGGGCCCGACTAGCGGGACAAGAGACCCAGTACTTC.

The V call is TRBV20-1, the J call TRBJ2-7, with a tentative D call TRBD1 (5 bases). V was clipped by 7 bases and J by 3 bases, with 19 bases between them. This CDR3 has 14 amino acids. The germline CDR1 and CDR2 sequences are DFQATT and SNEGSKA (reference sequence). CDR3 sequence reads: CSVKTDRPDYEQYF. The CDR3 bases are TGCAGTGTGAAGACCGACAGACCTGACTACGAGCAGTACTTC.

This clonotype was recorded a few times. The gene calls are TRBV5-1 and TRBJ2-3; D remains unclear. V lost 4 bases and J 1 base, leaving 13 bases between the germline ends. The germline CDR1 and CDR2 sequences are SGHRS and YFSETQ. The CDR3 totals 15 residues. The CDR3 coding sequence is TGCGCCAGCAGCCCCAGACCTCGAGGCACAGATACGCAGTATTTT. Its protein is CASSPRPRGTDTQYF.

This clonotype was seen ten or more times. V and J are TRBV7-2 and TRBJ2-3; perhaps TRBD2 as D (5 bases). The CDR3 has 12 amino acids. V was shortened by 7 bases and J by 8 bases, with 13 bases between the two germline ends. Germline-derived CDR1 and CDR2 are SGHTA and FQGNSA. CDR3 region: CASNANRGTQYF. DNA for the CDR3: TGTGCCAGCAACGCGAATCGGGGTACGCAGTATTTT.

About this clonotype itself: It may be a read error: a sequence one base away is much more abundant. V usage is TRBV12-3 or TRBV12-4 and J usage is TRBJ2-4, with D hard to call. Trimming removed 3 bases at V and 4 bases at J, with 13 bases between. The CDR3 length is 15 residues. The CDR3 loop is CASSFTGTVKNIQYF. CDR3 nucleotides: TGTGCCAGCAGTTTTACGGGTACAGTGAAAAACATTCAGTACTTC.

Written as DNA, the CDR3 is TGCGCCAGCAGCCAGGGACTCCTAGCCAAAAACATTCAGTACTTC. Its protein product is CASSQGLLAKNIQYF. The rearrangement uses TRBV4-3 and TRBJ2-4, with a possible D match to TRBD2 (6 bases). CDR3 size: 15 residues. Germline values: CDR1 LGHNA, CDR2 YSLEER. V lost 3 bases, J lost 0 bases, and 9 bases lay in between.

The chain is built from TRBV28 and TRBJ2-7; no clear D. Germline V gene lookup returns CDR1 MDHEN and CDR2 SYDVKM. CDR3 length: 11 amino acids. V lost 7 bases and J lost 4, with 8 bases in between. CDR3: CASTSKYEQYF. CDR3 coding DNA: TGTGCCAGCACCTCTAAATACGAGCAGTACTTC.

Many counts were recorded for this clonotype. Here the CDR3 reads CSARPLSGQETQYF. In DNA form, the CDR3 reads TGCAGTGCTAGACCTCTTAGCGGCCAAGAGACCCAGTACTTC. The chain uses TRBV20-1 and TRBJ2-5, with a tentative D call TRBD2 (6 bases). Trimming pared 2 bases from V and 1 base from J, leaving 11 bases between. The V gene's germline CDR1 is DFQATT and CDR2 SNEGSKA (reference sequence). The CDR3 contains 14 residues.

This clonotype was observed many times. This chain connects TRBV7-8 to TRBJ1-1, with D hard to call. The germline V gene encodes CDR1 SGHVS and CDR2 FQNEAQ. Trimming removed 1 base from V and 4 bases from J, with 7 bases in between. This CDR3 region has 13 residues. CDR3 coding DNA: TGTGCCAGCAGCTTAGGGGGTGGCACTGAAGCTTTCTTT. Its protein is CASSLGGGTEAFF.

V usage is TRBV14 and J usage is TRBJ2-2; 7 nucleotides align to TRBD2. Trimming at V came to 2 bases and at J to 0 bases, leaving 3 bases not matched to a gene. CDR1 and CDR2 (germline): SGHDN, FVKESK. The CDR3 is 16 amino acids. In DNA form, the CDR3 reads TGTGCCAGCAGCCAACGAGCGGGACCGAACACCGGGGAGCTGTTTTTT. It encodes CASSQRAGPNTGELFF.

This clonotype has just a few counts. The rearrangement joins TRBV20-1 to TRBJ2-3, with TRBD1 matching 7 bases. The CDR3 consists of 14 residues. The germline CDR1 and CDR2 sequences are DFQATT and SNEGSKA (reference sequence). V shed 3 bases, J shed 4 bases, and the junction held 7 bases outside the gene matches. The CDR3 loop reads CSASAPQGSDTQYF. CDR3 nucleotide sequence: TGCAGTGCTAGTGCCCCACAGGGGTCAGATACGCAGTATTTT.

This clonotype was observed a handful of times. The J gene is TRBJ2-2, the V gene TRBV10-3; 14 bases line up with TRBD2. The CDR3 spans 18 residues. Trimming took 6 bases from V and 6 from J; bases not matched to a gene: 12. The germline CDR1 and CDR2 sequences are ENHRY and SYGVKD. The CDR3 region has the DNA TGTGCCATCAGCCCGGGACTAGCGGGAGCGAGAGGGGCCGGGGAGCTGTTTTTT. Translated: CAISPGLAGARGAGELFF.

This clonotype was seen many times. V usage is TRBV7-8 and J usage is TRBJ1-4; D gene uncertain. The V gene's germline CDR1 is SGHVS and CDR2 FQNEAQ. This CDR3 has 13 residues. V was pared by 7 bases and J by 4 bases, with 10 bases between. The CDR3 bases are TGTGCCAGCAAAGTGGACGTTAATGAAAAACTGTTTTTT. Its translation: CASKVDVNEKLFF.

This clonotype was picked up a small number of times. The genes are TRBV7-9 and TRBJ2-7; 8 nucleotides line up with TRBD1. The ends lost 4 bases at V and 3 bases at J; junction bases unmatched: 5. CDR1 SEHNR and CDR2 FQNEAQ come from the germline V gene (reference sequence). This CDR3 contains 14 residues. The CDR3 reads CASSSTDRVYEQYF. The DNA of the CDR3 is TGTGCCAGCAGCTCTACGGACAGGGTCTACGAGCAGTACTTC.

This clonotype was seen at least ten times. CDR3 nucleotide sequence: TGCGCCAGCAGCTTGGAACCGGGACAGGCGCAGCCCCAGCATTTT. Protein sequence: CASSLEPGQAQPQHF. The rearrangement links TRBV5-1 to TRBJ1-5, with 8 positions matching TRBD1. CDR1 is SGHRS and CDR2 is YFSETQ in the germline V gene. This CDR3 contains 15 residues. V trimming: 0 bases; J trimming: 7 bases; junction bases outside the gene matches: 6.

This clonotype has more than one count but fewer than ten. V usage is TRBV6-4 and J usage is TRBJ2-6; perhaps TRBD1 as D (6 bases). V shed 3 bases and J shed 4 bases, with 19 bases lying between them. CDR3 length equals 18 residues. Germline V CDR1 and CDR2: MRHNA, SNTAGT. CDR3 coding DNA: TGTGCCAGCAGTGATACGACAGGTCTTCACCAGGGGGCCAACGTCCTGACTTTC. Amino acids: CASSDTTGLHQGANVLTF.

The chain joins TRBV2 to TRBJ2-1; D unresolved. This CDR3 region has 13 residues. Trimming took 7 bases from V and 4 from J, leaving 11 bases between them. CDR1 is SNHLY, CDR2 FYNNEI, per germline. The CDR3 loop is CASIVGEYNEQFF. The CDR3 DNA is TGTGCCAGCATTGTCGGTGAATACAATGAGCAGTTCTTC.

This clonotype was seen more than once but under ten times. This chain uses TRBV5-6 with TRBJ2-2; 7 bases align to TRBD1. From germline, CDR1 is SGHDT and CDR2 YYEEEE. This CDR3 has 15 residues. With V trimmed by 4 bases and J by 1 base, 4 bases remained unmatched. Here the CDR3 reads CASSEGQQNTGELFF. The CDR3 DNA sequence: TGTGCCAGCAGCGAGGGACAGCAGAACACCGGGGAGCTGTTTTTT.

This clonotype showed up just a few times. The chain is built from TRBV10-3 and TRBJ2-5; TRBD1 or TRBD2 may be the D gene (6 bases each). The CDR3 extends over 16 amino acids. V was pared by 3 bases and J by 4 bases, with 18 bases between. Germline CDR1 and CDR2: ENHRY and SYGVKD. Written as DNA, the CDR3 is TGTGCCATCAGTGATCTGGTCGGGGGCGAGGGAGAGACCCAGTACTTC. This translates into CAISDLVGGEGETQYF.